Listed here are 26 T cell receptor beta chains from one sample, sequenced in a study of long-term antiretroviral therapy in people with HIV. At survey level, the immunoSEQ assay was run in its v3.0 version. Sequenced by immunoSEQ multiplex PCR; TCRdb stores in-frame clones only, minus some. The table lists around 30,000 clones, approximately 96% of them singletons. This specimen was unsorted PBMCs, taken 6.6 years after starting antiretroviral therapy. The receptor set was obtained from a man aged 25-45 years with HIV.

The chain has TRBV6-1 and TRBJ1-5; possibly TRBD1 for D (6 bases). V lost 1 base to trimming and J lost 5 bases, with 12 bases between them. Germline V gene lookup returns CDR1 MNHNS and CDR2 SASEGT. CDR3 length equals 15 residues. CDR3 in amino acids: CASSEGGGPHQPQHF. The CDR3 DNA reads TGTGCCAGCAGTGAAGGGGGGGGCCCTCATCAGCCCCAGCATTTT.

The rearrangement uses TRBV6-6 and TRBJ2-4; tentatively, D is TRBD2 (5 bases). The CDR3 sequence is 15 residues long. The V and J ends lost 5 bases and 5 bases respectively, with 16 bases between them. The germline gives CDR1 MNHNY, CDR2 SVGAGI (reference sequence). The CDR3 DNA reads TGTGCCAGCAGTGAGAGCTGGGAGACCCAAAACATTCAGTACTTC. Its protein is CASSESWETQNIQYF.

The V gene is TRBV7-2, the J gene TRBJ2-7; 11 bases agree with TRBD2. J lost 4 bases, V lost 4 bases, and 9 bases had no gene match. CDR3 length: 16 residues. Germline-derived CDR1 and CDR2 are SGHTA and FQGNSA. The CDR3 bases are TGTGCCAGCAGCTGGGACCTAGCGGGAGGCCCTTACGAGCAGTACTTC. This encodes CASSWDLAGGPYEQYF.

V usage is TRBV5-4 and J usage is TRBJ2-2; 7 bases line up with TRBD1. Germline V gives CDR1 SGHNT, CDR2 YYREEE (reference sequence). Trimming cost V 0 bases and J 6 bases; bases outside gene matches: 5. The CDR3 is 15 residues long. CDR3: CASSLGGGAAGELFF. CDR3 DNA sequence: TGTGCCAGCAGCTTGGGAGGGGGCGCGGCCGGGGAGCTGTTTTTT.

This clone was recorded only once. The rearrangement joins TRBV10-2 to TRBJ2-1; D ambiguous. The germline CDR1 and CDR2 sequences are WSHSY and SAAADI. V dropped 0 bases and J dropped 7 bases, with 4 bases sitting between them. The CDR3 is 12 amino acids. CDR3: CASSESYNEQFF. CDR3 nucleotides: TGCGCCAGCAGTGAGTCGTATAATGAGCAGTTCTTC.

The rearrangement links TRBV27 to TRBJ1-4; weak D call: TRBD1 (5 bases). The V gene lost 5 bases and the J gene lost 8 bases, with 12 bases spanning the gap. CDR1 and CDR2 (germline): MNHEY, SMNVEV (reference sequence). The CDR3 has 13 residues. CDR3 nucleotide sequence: TGTGCCAGCAGTCTAACTCCAGGGGAAAAACTGTTTTTT. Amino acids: CASSLTPGEKLFF.

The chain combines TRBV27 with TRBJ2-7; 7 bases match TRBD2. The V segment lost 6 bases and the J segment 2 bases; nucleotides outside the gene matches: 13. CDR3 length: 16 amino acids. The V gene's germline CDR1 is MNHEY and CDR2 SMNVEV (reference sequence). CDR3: CASRGLRSGTTYEQYF. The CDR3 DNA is TGTGCCAGCAGGGGCCTACGAAGCGGGACGACCTACGAGCAGTACTTC.

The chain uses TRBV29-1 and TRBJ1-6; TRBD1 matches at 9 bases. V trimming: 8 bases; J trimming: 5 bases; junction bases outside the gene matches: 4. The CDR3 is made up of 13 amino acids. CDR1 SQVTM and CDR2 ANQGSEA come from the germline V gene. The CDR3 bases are TGCAGCATCCGGGACAGGGATAATTCACCCCTCCACTTT. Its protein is CSIRDRDNSPLHF.

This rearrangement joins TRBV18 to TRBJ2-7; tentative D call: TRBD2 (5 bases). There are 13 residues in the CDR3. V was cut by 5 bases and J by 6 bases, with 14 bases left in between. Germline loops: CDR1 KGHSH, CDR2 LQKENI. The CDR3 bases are TGTGCCAGCTCAATTAAACTAGAGAGCGAGCAGTACTTC. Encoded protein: CASSIKLESEQYF.

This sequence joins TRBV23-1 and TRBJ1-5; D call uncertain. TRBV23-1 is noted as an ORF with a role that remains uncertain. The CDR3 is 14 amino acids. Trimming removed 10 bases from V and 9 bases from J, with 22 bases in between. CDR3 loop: CATTLEPPGRPQHF. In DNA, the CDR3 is TGCGCCACCACGCTCGAGCCGCCTGGACGGCCCCAGCATTTT.

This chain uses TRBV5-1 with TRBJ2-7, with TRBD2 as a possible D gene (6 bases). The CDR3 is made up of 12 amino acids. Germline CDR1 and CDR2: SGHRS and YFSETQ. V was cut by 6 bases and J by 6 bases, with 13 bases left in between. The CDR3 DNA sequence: TGCGCCAGCAAGGAGGGCTCGGGCGAGCAGTACTTC. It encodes CASKEGSGEQYF.

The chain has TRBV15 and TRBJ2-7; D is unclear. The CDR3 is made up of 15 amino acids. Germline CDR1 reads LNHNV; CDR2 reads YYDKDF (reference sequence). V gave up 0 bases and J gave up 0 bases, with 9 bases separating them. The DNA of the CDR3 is TGTGCCACCAGCAGAGATTTGGAGAGCTCCTACGAGCAGTACTTC. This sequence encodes CATSRDLESSYEQYF.

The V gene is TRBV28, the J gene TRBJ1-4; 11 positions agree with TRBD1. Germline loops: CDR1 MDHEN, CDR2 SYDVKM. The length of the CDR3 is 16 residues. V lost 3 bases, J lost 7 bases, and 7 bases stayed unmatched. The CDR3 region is CASSLTGGQGVEKLFF. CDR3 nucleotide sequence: TGTGCCAGCAGTTTGACCGGGGGACAGGGGGTTGAAAAACTGTTTTTT.

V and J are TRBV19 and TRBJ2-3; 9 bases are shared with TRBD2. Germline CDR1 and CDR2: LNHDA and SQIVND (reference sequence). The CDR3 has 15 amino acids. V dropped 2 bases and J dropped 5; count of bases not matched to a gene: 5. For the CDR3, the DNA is TGTGCCAGTAGTATACTTAGCGGGAGTGGAGATACGCAGTATTTT. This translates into CASSILSGSGDTQYF.

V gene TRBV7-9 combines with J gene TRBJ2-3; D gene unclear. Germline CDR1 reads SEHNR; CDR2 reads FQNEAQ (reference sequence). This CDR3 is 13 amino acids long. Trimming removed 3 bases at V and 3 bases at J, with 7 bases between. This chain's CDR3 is CASSFWGTDTQYF. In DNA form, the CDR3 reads TGTGCCAGCAGCTTCTGGGGAACAGATACGCAGTATTTT.

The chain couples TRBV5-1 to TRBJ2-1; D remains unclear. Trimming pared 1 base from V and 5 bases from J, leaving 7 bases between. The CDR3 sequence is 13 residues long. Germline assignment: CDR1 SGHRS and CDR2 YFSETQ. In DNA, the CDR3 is TGCGCCAGCAGCTTGTATCTCGACAATGAGCAGTTCTTC. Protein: CASSLYLDNEQFF.

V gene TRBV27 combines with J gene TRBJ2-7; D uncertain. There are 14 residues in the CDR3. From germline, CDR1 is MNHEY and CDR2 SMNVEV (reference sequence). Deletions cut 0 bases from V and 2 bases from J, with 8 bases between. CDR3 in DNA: TGTGCCAGCAGTTTATCTGGGTTGGCCTACGAGCAGTACTTC. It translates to CASSLSGLAYEQYF.

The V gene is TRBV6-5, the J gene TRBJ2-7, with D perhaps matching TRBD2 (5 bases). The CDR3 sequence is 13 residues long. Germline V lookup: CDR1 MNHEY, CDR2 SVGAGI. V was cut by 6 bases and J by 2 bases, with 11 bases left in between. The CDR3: CASSSSGTYEQYF. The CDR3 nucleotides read TGTGCCAGCAGCTCAAGCGGTACCTACGAGCAGTACTTC.

The CDR3: CATRQGVGEKLFF. CDR3 DNA: TGTGCCACGAGACAGGGTGTGGGTGAAAAACTGTTTTTT. The chain has TRBV6-5 and TRBJ1-4, with TRBD1 identical over 7 bases. This CDR3 spans 13 amino acids. Trimming took 10 bases from V and 7 from J; bases not matched to a gene: 9. Looked up from germline, CDR1 is MNHEY and CDR2 is SVGAGI.

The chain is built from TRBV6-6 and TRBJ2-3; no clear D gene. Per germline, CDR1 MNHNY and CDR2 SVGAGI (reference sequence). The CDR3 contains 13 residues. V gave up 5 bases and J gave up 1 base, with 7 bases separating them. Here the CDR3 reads CASSRLGTDTQYF. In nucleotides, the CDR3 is TGTGCCAGCAGTCGACTGGGCACAGATACGCAGTATTTT.

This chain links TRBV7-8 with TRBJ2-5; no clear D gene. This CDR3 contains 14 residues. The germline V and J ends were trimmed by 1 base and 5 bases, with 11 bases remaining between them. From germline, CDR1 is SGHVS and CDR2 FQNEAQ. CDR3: CASSLDRVGETQYF. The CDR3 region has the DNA TGTGCCAGCAGCTTAGACCGTGTGGGGGAGACCCAGTACTTC.

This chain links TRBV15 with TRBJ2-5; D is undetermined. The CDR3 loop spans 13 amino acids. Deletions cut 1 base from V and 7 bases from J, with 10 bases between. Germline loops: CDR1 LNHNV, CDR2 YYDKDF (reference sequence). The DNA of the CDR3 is TGTGCCACCAGCAGAGCTTCCCTGGGGACCCAGTACTTC. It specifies CATSRASLGTQYF.

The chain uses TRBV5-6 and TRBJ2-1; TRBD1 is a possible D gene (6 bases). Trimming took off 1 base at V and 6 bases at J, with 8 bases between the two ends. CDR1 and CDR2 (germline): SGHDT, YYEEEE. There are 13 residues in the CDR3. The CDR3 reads CASSLSDSNEQFF. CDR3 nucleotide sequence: TGTGCCAGCAGCTTGTCGGACAGCAATGAGCAGTTCTTC.

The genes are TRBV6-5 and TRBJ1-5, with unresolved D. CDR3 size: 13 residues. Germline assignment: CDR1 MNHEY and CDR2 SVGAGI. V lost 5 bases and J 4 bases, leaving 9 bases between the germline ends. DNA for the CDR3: TGTGCCAGCAGTATGGACGGGAATCAGCCCCAGCATTTT. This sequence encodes CASSMDGNQPQHF.

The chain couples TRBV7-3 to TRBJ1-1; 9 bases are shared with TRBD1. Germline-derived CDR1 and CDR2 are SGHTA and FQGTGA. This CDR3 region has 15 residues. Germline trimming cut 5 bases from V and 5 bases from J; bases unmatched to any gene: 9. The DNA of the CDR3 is TGTGCCAGCAGCGCCTCCGGGACAGGGTATACTGAAGCTTTCTTT. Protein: CASSASGTGYTEAFF.

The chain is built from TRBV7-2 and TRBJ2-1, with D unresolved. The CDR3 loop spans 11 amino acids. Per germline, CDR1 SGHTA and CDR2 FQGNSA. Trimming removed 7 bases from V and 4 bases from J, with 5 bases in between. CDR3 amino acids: CASTFYNEQFF. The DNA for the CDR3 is TGTGCCAGCACCTTTTACAATGAGCAGTTCTTC.